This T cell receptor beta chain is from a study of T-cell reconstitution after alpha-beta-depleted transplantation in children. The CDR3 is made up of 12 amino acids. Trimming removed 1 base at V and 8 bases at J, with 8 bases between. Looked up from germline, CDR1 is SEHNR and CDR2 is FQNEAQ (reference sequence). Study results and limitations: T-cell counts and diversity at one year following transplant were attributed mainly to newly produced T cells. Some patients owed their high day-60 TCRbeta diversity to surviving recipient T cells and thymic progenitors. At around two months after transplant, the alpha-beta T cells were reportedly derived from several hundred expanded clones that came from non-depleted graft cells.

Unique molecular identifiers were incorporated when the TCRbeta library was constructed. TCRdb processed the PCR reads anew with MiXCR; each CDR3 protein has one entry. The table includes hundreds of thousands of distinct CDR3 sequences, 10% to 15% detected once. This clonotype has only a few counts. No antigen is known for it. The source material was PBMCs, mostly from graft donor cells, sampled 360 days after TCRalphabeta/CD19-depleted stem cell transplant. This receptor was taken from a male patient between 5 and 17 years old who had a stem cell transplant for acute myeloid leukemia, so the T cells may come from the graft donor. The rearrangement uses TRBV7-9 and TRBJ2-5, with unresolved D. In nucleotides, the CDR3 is TGTGCCAGCAGCTTAGACGAAGGAACCCAGTACTTC. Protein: CASSLDEGTQYF.